Shown below are 30 T cell receptor beta chains from a single sample sequenced in a study of beta chain features in type 1 diabetes. What was sequenced were expressed TCRB transcripts, since all of the isolated RNA had been reverse transcribed. Method: immunoSEQ multiplex PCR; TCRdb's copy keeps in-frame clones and lacks some. The table lists under 450,000 clones, roughly 14% of them singletons, with around 0.039% in the top ten. Sequences were obtained from naive CD4+ T cells from blood. The receptors were gathered from a man aged 30 to 45 in good health.

J is TRBJ2-5 and V is TRBV5-6, with D perhaps matching TRBD1 (6 bases). This CDR3 is 16 amino acids long. Germline V CDR1 and CDR2: SGHDT, YYEEEE. The V gene lost 3 bases and the J gene lost 2 bases, with 17 bases spanning the gap. The CDR3: CASSSPTGPVQETQYF. CDR3 DNA sequence: TGTGCCAGCAGCTCACCGACAGGACCCGTTCAAGAGACCCAGTACTTC.

The chain is built from TRBV7-2 and TRBJ2-5, with a possible D match to TRBD2 (5 bases). Per the germline V gene, CDR1 is SGHTA and CDR2 is FQGNSA. V lost 1 base, J lost 5 bases, and 20 bases lay in between. This CDR3 spans 17 amino acids. The CDR3 loop is CASSLVRGSLLWETQYF. CDR3 nucleotides: TGTGCCAGCAGCTTAGTACGGGGATCCCTCCTATGGGAGACCCAGTACTTC.

This chain uses TRBV7-2 with TRBJ2-5; D possibly matches TRBD1 or TRBD2 (5 bases each). Per germline, CDR1 SGHTA and CDR2 FQGNSA. The CDR3 has 14 residues. Trimming took off 4 bases at V and 4 bases at J, with 13 bases between the two ends. CDR3 DNA sequence: TGTGCCAGCAGCTCCTGGGGGACCACAGAGACCCAGTACTTC. It encodes CASSSWGTTETQYF.

This clone was detected a few times. The rearrangement uses TRBV7-3 and TRBJ2-6; unclear D gene. Germline V gives CDR1 SGHTA, CDR2 FQGTGA. The CDR3 totals 15 residues. The V and J ends lost 2 bases and 2 bases respectively, with 7 bases between them. The CDR3 loop reads CASSLSRTGANVLTF. As DNA, the CDR3 is TGTGCCAGCAGCTTATCGCGAACTGGGGCCAACGTCCTGACTTTC.

This clone appeared a few times. CDR3: CASSARLAETQYF. DNA for the CDR3: TGTGCCAGCAGCGCTAGACTAGCGGAGACCCAGTACTTC. J is TRBJ2-5 and V is TRBV7-2; 8 bases align to TRBD2. Germline V CDR1 and CDR2: SGHTA, FQGNSA. CDR3 size: 13 residues. With 5 bases clipped from V and 5 bases from J, the junction kept 4 bases outside the gene matches.

This clone was observed a handful of times. The rearrangement links TRBV2 to TRBJ2-3; D possibly corresponds to TRBD2 (6 bases). The CDR3 has 13 amino acids. Deletions cut 8 bases from V and 2 bases from J, with 11 bases between. Germline V gene data show CDR1 as SNHLY and CDR2 as FYNNEI. The CDR3 protein is CASAGGVTDTQYF. The DNA for the CDR3 is TGTGCCAGCGCGGGCGGGGTCACAGATACGCAGTATTTT.

The chain links TRBV2 to TRBJ2-1; D is uncertain. V lost 4 bases, J lost 1 base, and 8 bases lay in between. CDR3 length equals 14 residues. CDR1 is SNHLY, CDR2 FYNNEI, per germline. The CDR3 here is CASSGARSYNEQFF. In DNA, the CDR3 is TGTGCCAGCAGTGGGGCGCGATCCTACAATGAGCAGTTCTTC. Full variable domain (outside the CDR3, taken from reference TRBV2 and TRBJ2-1): EPEVTQTPSHQVTQMGQEVILRCVPISNHLYFYWYRQILGQKVEFLVSFYNNEISEKSEIFDDQFSVERPDGSNFTLKIRSTKLEDSAMYFCASSGARSYNEQFFGPGTRLTVL.

The chain employs TRBV5-6 and TRBJ2-5; D is unclear. The CDR3 is 13 residues long. Between the trimmed V and J ends, which lost 5 bases and 5 bases, there was a span of 13 bases. Germline V gives CDR1 SGHDT, CDR2 YYEEEE. The CDR3 DNA sequence: TGTGCCAGCAGTCCCGCCGGTACGGAGACCCAGTACTTC. Translating gives CASSPAGTETQYF.

This clone turned up a few times. The V call is TRBV11-1, the J call TRBJ1-2; TRBD1 aligns across 10 bases. The CDR3 sequence is 13 residues long. The V and J ends lost 6 bases and 7 bases, in that order; junction bases with no gene match: 5. Germline V gives CDR1 SGHAT, CDR2 FQDESV (reference sequence). CDR3 amino acids: CASRQTGGRGYTF. The DNA for the CDR3 is TGTGCCAGCAGACAGACAGGGGGCCGTGGCTACACCTTC.

There are many counts of this clone. The rearrangement uses TRBV30 and TRBJ2-1; a weak D match, TRBD2 (6 bases). V lost 2 bases and J lost 2, with 10 bases in between. The CDR3 loop spans 14 amino acids. Germline loops: CDR1 GTSNPN, CDR2 SVGIG (reference sequence). CDR3 bases: TGTGCCTGGAGTCGGGGAGGCCCCTACAATGAGCAGTTCTTC. It encodes CAWSRGGPYNEQFF.

This clone has just a few counts. This chain uses TRBV5-4 with TRBJ2-6, with D unclear. The CDR3 loop spans 15 amino acids. V dropped 0 bases and J dropped 0 bases, with 4 bases sitting between them. Germline CDR1 and CDR2: SGHNT and YYREEE (reference sequence). CDR3 in amino acids: CASSLDSSGANVLTF. The CDR3, as DNA: TGTGCCAGCAGCTTGGATAGCTCTGGGGCCAACGTCCTGACTTTC.

The chain combines TRBV20-1 with TRBJ2-3; D gene ambiguous. This CDR3 has 11 amino acids. Deletions cut 2 bases from V and 8 bases from J, with 8 bases between. Germline V gene data show CDR1 as DFQATT and CDR2 as SNEGSKA (reference sequence). CDR3 protein: CSARHEVTQYF. The CDR3 region has the DNA TGCAGTGCTAGACATGAGGTTACGCAGTATTTT.

The chain carries TRBV6-5 and TRBJ2-3; maybe TRBD2 (6 bases). The germline gives CDR1 MNHEY, CDR2 SVGAGI. Trimming pared 4 bases from V and 1 base from J, leaving 12 bases between. The CDR3 totals 15 residues. The CDR3 region has the DNA TGTGCCAGCAGTTCTGGAGGGAGAGGCACAGATACGCAGTATTTT. It specifies CASSSGGRGTDTQYF.

The chain carries TRBV28 and TRBJ2-1; 12 bases line up with TRBD1. The CDR3 length is 15 residues. V lost 1 base, J lost 6 bases, and 1 base stayed unmatched. Germline assignment: CDR1 MDHEN and CDR2 SYDVKM. Here the CDR3 DNA reads TGTGCCAGCAGTTTATCGGGACAGGGGGCCAATGAGCAGTTCTTC. Its translation is CASSLSGQGANEQFF.

This clone has a handful of counts. The V and J genes are TRBV4-1 and TRBJ1-4; 9 bases map to TRBD1. Germline CDR1 reads MGHRA; CDR2 reads YSYEKL. V shed 4 bases and J 6 bases; nucleotides not matched to a gene: 6. CDR3 length equals 15 residues. The CDR3 nucleotides read TGCGCCAGCAGCCGACCGGGACAGGGTGATGAAAAACTGTTTTTT. Translated, it gives CASSRPGQGDEKLFF.

Details on this clone: This sample includes further DNA sequences coding for the same CDR3. The chain is built from TRBV20-1 and TRBJ1-1, with D hard to call. The V gene's germline CDR1 is DFQATT and CDR2 SNEGSKA (reference sequence). CDR3 length equals 11 residues. V was shortened by 5 bases and J by 1 base, with 5 bases between the two germline ends. DNA of the CDR3: TGCAGTGCTCGGAGGAACACTGAAGCTTTCTTT. It is translated as CSARRNTEAFF.

A few counts support this clone. The same CDR3 can be traced to other DNA sequences in this sample. V and J are TRBV19 and TRBJ2-7; no definite D call. In germline, CDR1 is LNHDA, CDR2 SQIVND (reference sequence). The CDR3 extends over 11 amino acids. Trimming removed 4 bases from V and 3 bases from J, with 4 bases in between. The CDR3 loop reads CASSTHYEQYF. CDR3 in DNA: TGTGCCAGTAGTACCCACTACGAGCAGTACTTC. Full variable domain (remainder filled in from reference TRBV19 and TRBJ2-7): DGGITQSPKYLFRKEGQNVTLSCEQNLNHDAMYWYRQDPGQGLRLIYYSQIVNDFQKGDIAEGYSVSREKKESFPLTVTSAQKNPTAFYLCASSTHYEQYFGPGTRLTVT.

J is TRBJ2-2 and V is TRBV12-5, with a possible D match to TRBD1 (6 bases). The CDR3 runs 15 residues. The germline CDR1 and CDR2 sequences are LGHNT and FRNRAP. Trimming took 5 bases from V and 5 from J, leaving 15 bases between them. The CDR3 loop reads CASGPSSQGTGELFF. The CDR3 nucleotides are TGTGCTAGTGGTCCGAGTAGCCAGGGGACCGGGGAGCTGTTTTTT.

The chain carries TRBV7-6 and TRBJ2-4; 10 nucleotides agree with TRBD1. CDR1 and CDR2 (germline): SGHVS, FNYEAQ. V shed 5 bases, J shed 6 bases, and the junction held 10 bases outside the gene matches. The CDR3 covers 16 residues. The CDR3 region is CASSPSPGQGLNIQYF. DNA of the CDR3: TGTGCCAGCAGCCCATCACCGGGACAGGGGCTAAACATTCAGTACTTC.

The table lists this clone with a few counts. The chain uses TRBV23-1 and TRBJ1-1; 10 nucleotides agree with TRBD1. TRBV23-1 is noted as an ORF with a role that remains uncertain. The CDR3 sequence is 15 residues long. Trimming at V came to 9 bases and at J to 5 bases, leaving 12 bases not matched to a gene. The CDR3 loop reads CAREGTGERMTEAFF. The CDR3 DNA is TGCGCCAGAGAAGGGACAGGGGAGCGAATGACTGAAGCTTTCTTT.

The chain recombines TRBV7-6 with TRBJ1-2; a weak D match, TRBD1 (6 bases). Germline V gene sequence: CDR1 SGHVS, CDR2 FNYEAQ. This CDR3 contains 14 residues. V shed 5 bases and J shed 2 bases, with 12 bases lying between them. This CDR3 reads CASSTGQSNYGYTF. CDR3 nucleotide sequence: TGTGCCAGCAGCACCGGACAGTCCAACTATGGCTACACCTTC.

The chain recombines TRBV10-3 with TRBJ1-3; D gene ambiguous. The CDR3 spans 16 residues. From germline, CDR1 is ENHRY and CDR2 SYGVKD. With 3 bases removed from V and 2 bases from J, the gap between germline ends came to 14 bases. CDR3 residues: CAISDPPVPTGNTIYF. The CDR3 DNA reads as TGTGCCATCAGTGATCCGCCGGTCCCAACTGGAAACACCATATATTTT.

Only a few counts were recorded for this clone. The V call is TRBV19, the J call TRBJ1-4; D is perhaps TRBD1 (6 bases). Germline values: CDR1 LNHDA, CDR2 SQIVND (reference sequence). This CDR3 comprises 13 residues. V dropped 5 bases and J dropped 7 bases, with 11 bases sitting between them. The CDR3 DNA follows: TGTGCCAGTAGTTACAGGGCGGGTGAAAAACTGTTTTTT. This codes for CASSYRAGEKLFF.

This clone was counted a few times. The CDR3 is CSVRDSWPAEQYV. The DNA of the CDR3 is TGCAGCGTCCGGGACTCGTGGCCAGCCGAGCAGTACGTC. This chain links TRBV29-1 with TRBJ2-7, with D perhaps TRBD2 (6 bases). Germline V gene sequence: CDR1 SQVTM, CDR2 ANQGSEA. The CDR3 sequence is 13 residues long. The germline V and J ends were trimmed by 6 bases and 6 bases, with 18 bases remaining between them.

This clone appeared a few times. The chain employs TRBV19 and TRBJ1-2, with TRBD1 as a possible D gene (5 bases). CDR1 and CDR2 (germline): LNHDA, SQIVND (reference sequence). This CDR3 has 14 residues. Trimming removed 4 bases from V and 3 bases from J, with 12 bases in between. The CDR3 bases are TGTGCCAGTAGTAGGGGACCCTCCTACTATGGCTACACCTTC. Encoded protein: CASSRGPSYYGYTF.

This clone was observed a handful of times. Distinct nucleotide sequences in the sample also encode this CDR3. The chain employs TRBV9 and TRBJ1-1, with D possibly TRBD1 on 5 matching bases. The germline CDR1 and CDR2 sequences are SGDLS and YYNGEE. Trimming removed 0 bases at V and 1 base at J, with 7 bases between. This CDR3 contains 14 residues. CDR3 amino acids: CASSVAGGNTEAFF. DNA for the CDR3: TGTGCCAGCAGCGTAGCCGGGGGGAACACTGAAGCTTTCTTT.

The gene calls are TRBV23-1 and TRBJ2-1; unclear D gene. TRBV23-1 is noted as an ORF with a role that remains uncertain. Trimming shortened V by 3 bases and J by 5 bases, and 14 bases separated the two germline ends. This CDR3 contains 15 residues. The CDR3 sequence: CASSHPGHPHNEQFF. CDR3 DNA: TGCGCCAGCAGTCACCCCGGCCACCCTCACAATGAGCAGTTCTTC.

With respect to this clone: The sample contains more than one DNA sequence encoding this CDR3. CDR3 residues: CASSVEGLAGETQYF. CDR3 in DNA: TGTGCCAGCAGCGTAGAAGGACTAGCGGGAGAGACCCAGTACTTC. The J gene is TRBJ2-5, the V gene TRBV9, with 11 bases aligning to TRBD2. V shed 0 bases, J shed 4 bases, and the junction held 2 bases outside the gene matches. The CDR3 extends over 15 amino acids. In germline, CDR1 is SGDLS, CDR2 YYNGEE.

This clone has more than one count but fewer than ten. The rearrangement links TRBV4-1 to TRBJ2-7; 8 bases are a match to TRBD2. CDR1 is MGHRA and CDR2 is YSYEKL in the germline V gene. This CDR3 is built from 14 residues. V lost 5 bases and J lost 2; bases outside the gene matches: 5. In DNA, the CDR3 is TGCGCCAGCAGCGCGCTAGCGGGTACCTACGAGCAGTACGTC. It is translated as CASSALAGTYEQYV.

This clone has only a few counts. V and J are TRBV4-3 and TRBJ2-1; D is unresolved. V lost 0 bases to trimming and J lost 3 bases, with 9 bases between them. The CDR3 sequence is 15 residues long. The germline V gene has CDR1 LGHNA and CDR2 YSLEER. This CDR3 reads CASSQESNGYNEQFF. Here the CDR3 DNA reads TGCGCCAGCAGCCAAGAATCTAACGGCTACAATGAGCAGTTCTTC.